A selection of T cell receptor beta chains follows, all from one sample in a study of PD-L1 blockade in urothelial cancer. Clones were read by immunoSEQ multiplex PCR, and TCRdb kept only the in-frame ones, dropping some. Counted here are around 70,000 clones, under 90% occurring once; the ten biggest clones make up more than 3.5%. The sample consisted of PBMCs, taken around atezolizumab (anti-PD-L1) treatment. These receptor sequences come from a man aged 70 or older with urothelial cancer. The conserved cysteine and the conserved F or W are not part of the CDR3 here. The order of the fields is clone size, V gene, J gene, CDR3 protein. Size values are once, few and many counts, or a class for expanded clones, and some rows have none.

clone_size: few
v_call: TRBV5-1
j_call: TRBJ2-2
cdr3_aa: ASSSPTSGTNTGELF

clone_size: NA
v_call: TRBV9
j_call: TRBJ2-2
cdr3_aa: ASSTRQGAGTGELF

clone_size: NA
v_call: TRBV29-1
j_call: TRBJ2-5
cdr3_aa: SVAGSLETQY

clone_size: NA
v_call: TRBV11-2
j_call: TRBJ2-1
cdr3_aa: ASSLLMSGGYNEQF

clone_size: NA
v_call: TRBV19
j_call: TRBJ2-2
cdr3_aa: ASSSGRYTGELF

clone_size: NA
v_call: TRBV11-2
j_call: TRBJ1-5
cdr3_aa: ASSPLPNQPQH

clone_size: NA
v_call: TRBV27
j_call: TRBJ2-1
cdr3_aa: ASTDRYNEQF

clone_size: once
v_call: TRBV6-5
j_call: TRBJ2-5
cdr3_aa: ASSYLGTVNAETQY

clone_size: NA
v_call: TRBV20-1
j_call: TRBJ2-7
cdr3_aa: SANRVEQY

clone_size: NA
v_call: TRBV18
j_call: TRBJ1-1
cdr3_aa: ASSPLGTTLNTEAF

clone_size: NA
v_call: TRBV25-1
j_call: TRBJ1-1
cdr3_aa: ASSKAGSTEAF

clone_size: NA
v_call: TRBV5-1
j_call: TRBJ2-5
cdr3_aa: ASSFEQGRETQY

clone_size: once
v_call: TRBV4-2
j_call: TRBJ2-4
cdr3_aa: ASSPEGAGAKNIQY

clone_size: NA
v_call: TRBV7-6
j_call: TRBJ2-1
cdr3_aa: ASSPSLGRGEQF

clone_size: NA
v_call: TRBV6-4
j_call: TRBJ2-3
cdr3_aa: ASKTSASTDTQY

clone_size: NA
v_call: TRBV5-4
j_call: TRBJ2-7
cdr3_aa: ASSPPGLANHEQY

clone_size: NA
v_call: TRBV7-9
j_call: TRBJ1-2
cdr3_aa: ASSRGQGTHGYT

clone_size: NA
v_call: TRBV6-1
j_call: TRBJ2-1
cdr3_aa: ASSGRSGVYNEQF

clone_size: NA
v_call: TRBV10-2
j_call: TRBJ2-7
cdr3_aa: ASQGTLGTHEQY

clone_size: NA
v_call: TRBV19
j_call: TRBJ2-1
cdr3_aa: ASSGHREQF

clone_size: once
v_call: TRBV19
j_call: TRBJ2-1
cdr3_aa: ASSIDGGSGNNEQF

clone_size: NA
v_call: TRBV5-1
j_call: TRBJ2-5
cdr3_aa: ASSLGSGVWETQY

clone_size: NA
v_call: TRBV6-6
j_call: TRBJ1-1
cdr3_aa: ASRNGETEAF

clone_size: NA
v_call: TRBV20-1
j_call: TRBJ1-1
cdr3_aa: SASREEAF

clone_size: once
v_call: TRBV2
j_call: TRBJ2-7
cdr3_aa: ASSRTGGGYEQY

clone_size: NA
v_call: TRBV7-2
j_call: TRBJ1-5
cdr3_aa: ASSLVGTGYQPQH

clone_size: NA
v_call: TRBV18
j_call: TRBJ2-7
cdr3_aa: ASSPGVGNEQY

clone_size: NA
v_call: TRBV29-1
j_call: TRBJ2-1
cdr3_aa: SVAREPYGQGINEQF

clone_size: NA
v_call: TRBV2
j_call: TRBJ2-5
cdr3_aa: ASSQGQRETQY

clone_size: once
v_call: TRBV5-1
j_call: TRBJ1-2
cdr3_aa: ASRSDRDYGYT

clone_size: NA
v_call: TRBV4-2
j_call: TRBJ2-3
cdr3_aa: ASGTSGFTDTQY

clone_size: NA
v_call: TRBV5-6
j_call: TRBJ2-3
cdr3_aa: ASSLAGGYSRSHTDTQY

clone_size: NA
v_call: TRBV7-8
j_call: TRBJ2-7
cdr3_aa: ASSPGTSGAYEQY

clone_size: NA
v_call: TRBV2
j_call: TRBJ2-1
cdr3_aa: ASSGRLAGGGEQF

clone_size: NA
v_call: TRBV28
j_call: TRBJ1-4
cdr3_aa: ASRRGYNEKLF

clone_size: NA
v_call: TRBV14
j_call: TRBJ1-1
cdr3_aa: ASSHRTGTGNTEAF

clone_size: NA
v_call: TRBV19
j_call: TRBJ2-2
cdr3_aa: ASRRELAWSGELF

clone_size: NA
v_call: TRBV7-9
j_call: TRBJ2-5
cdr3_aa: ASSLDRQETQY

clone_size: NA
v_call: TRBV28
j_call: TRBJ1-5
cdr3_aa: ASKTGTENQPQH

clone_size: few
v_call: TRBV9
j_call: TRBJ1-4
cdr3_aa: ASSVNPLSTGSNEKLF

clone_size: NA
v_call: TRBV6-1
j_call: TRBJ1-4
cdr3_aa: ASTLDRVDEKLF

clone_size: NA
v_call: TRBV11-2
j_call: TRBJ2-1
cdr3_aa: ASSPPGVISEQF

clone_size: NA
v_call: TRBV7-6
j_call: TRBJ2-1
cdr3_aa: ASSGGPAYEQF

clone_size: NA
v_call: TRBV7-9
j_call: TRBJ2-2
cdr3_aa: ASSPPKGAHNGELF

clone_size: NA
v_call: TRBV5-4
j_call: TRBJ2-7
cdr3_aa: ASSLGGGMRPYEQY

clone_size: NA
v_call: TRBV7-9
j_call: TRBJ1-1
cdr3_aa: ASSPPYPPGDTEAF

clone_size: NA
v_call: TRBV5-1
j_call: TRBJ1-1
cdr3_aa: ASSLGLTRGLMNTEAF

clone_size: NA
v_call: TRBV14
j_call: TRBJ2-7
cdr3_aa: ASSPQGQGYEQY

clone_size: NA
v_call: TRBV18
j_call: TRBJ2-3
cdr3_aa: ASSELTGTMGSTDTQY

clone_size: NA
v_call: TRBV2
j_call: TRBJ2-7
cdr3_aa: ASSESGSWEQY